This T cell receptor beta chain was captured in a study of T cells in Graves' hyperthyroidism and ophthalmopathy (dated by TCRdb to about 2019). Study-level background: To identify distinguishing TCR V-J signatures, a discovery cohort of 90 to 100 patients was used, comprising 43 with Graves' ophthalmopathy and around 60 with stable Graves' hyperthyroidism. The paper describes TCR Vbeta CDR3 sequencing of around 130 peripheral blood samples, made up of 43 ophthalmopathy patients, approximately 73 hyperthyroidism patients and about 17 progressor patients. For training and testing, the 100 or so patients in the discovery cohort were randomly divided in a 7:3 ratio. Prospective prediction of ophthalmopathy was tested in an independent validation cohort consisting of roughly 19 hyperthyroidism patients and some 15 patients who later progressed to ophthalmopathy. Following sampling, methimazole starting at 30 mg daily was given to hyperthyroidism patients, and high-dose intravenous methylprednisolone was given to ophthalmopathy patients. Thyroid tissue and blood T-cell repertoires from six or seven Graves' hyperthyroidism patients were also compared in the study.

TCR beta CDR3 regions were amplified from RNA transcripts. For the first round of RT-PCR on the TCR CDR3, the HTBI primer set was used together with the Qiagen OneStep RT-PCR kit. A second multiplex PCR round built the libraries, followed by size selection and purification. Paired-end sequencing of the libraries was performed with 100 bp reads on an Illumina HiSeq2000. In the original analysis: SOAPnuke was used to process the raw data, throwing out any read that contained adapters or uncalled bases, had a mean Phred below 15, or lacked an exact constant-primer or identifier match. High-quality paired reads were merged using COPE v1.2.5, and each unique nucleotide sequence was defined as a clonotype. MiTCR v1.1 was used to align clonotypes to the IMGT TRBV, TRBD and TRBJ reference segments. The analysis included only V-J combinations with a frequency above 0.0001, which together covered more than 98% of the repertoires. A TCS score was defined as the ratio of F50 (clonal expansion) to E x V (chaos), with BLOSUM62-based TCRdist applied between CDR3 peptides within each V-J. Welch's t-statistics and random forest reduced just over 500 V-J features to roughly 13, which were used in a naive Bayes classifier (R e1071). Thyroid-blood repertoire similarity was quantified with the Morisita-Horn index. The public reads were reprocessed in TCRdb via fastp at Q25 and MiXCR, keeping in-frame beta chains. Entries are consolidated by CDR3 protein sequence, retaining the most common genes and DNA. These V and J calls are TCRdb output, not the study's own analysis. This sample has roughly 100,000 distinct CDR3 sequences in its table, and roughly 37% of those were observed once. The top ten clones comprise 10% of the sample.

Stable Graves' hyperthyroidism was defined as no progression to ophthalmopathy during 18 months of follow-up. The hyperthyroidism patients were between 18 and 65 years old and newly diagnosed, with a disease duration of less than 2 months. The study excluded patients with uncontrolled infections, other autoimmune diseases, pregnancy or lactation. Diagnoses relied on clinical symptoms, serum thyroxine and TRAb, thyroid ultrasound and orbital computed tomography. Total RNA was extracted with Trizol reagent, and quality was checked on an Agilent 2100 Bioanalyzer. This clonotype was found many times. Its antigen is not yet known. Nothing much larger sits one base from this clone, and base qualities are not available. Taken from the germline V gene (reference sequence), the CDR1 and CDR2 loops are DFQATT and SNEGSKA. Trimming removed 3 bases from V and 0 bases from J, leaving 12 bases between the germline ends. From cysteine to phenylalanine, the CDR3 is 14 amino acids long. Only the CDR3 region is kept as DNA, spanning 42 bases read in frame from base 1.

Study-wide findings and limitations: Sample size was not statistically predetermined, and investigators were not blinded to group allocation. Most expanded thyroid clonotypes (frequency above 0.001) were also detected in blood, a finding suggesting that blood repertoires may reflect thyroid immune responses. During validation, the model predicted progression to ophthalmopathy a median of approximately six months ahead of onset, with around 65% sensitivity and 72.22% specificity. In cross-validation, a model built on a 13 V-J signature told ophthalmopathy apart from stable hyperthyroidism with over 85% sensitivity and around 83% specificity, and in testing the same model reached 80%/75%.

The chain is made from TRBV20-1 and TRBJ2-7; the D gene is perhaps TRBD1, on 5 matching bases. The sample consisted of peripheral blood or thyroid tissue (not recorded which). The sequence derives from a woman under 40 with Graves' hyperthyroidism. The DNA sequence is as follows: TGCAGTGCTAGGGCCTACAGGTTCTCCTACGAGCAGTACTTC. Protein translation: CSARAYRFSYEQYF.